This TCR beta chain comes out of a study of T-cell reconstitution after alpha-beta-depleted transplantation in children. Findings and caveats of the study: Several hundred expanded graft clones reportedly were the source of alpha-beta T cells about two months after transplant. The main origin of T-cell counts and diversity one year after transplant was newly produced T cells. Surviving thymic progenitors and recipient T cells were the source of high TCRbeta diversity at day 60 in some patients.

As regards this clonotype: Its antigen is currently unknown.

Preparation of the TCRbeta library used unique molecular identifiers. TCRdb independently ran MiXCR on the PCR reads; one entry per CDR3 protein. Among approximately 1,000,000 distinct CDR3 sequences, about 29% were seen once, and the ten largest hold under 30%. Germline V gene data show CDR1 as SQVTM and CDR2 as ANQGSEA. CDR3 length equals 12 residues. Trimming pared 7 bases from V and 6 bases from J, leaving 14 bases between. The chain links TRBV29-1 to TRBJ2-3, with D perhaps given as TRBD1 or TRBD2 (5 bases each). The clonotype originates from a boy under two years old who had a stem cell transplant for SCID, so the T cells may come from the graft donor. Sample: PBMCs, mostly from graft donor cells, taken 360 days after TCRalphabeta/CD19-depleted stem cell transplant. CDR3 nucleotides: TGCAGCGGTCGAGGGGAGTGGGATACGCAGTATTTT. Its translation is CSGRGEWDTQYF.